The source of this T cell receptor beta chain is a study of CD8+CD57+ T cells in acquired aplastic anemia. Study-level information: Sorted CD4+ plus CD8+ cells gave DNA averaging about 3 ug.

For sequencing, patients were chosen who had shown expansion of CD8+CD57+ cells by flow cytometry. Per the germline V gene, CDR1 is LGHDT and CDR2 is YNNKEL (reference sequence). V lost 1 base, J lost 4 bases, and 10 bases lay in between. The CDR3 runs 14 residues. The use of genomic DNA as template underpinned the TCR beta VDJ and CDR3 profiling. MiXCR, applied by TCRdb to the reads, yields one record per CDR3 protein. The repertoire holds hundreds of thousands of distinct CDR3 sequences, with more than 25% as singletons. This chain joins TRBV3-1 and TRBJ1-2; D gene ambiguous. This receptor was identified in a human donor with aplastic anemia. The source material was sorted CD4+, CD8+, or CD8+CD57+ T cells (not recorded which) from PBMCs. The CDR3 DNA sequence: TGTGCCAGCAGCCAAGCATCTCGACCCTATGGCTACACCTTC. Translating gives CASSQASRPYGYTF.